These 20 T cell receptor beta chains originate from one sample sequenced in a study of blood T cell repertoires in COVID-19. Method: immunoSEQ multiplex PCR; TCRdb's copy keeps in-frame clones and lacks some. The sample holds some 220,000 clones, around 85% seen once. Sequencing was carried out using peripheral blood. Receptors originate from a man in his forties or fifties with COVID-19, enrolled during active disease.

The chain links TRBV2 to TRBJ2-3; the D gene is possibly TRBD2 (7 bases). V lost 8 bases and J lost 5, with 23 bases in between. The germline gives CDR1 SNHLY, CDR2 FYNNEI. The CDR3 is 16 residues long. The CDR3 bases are TGTGCCAGCTCCGCCCTGGTGGGGGGGCCCGGAGATACGCAGTATTTT. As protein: CASSALVGGPGDTQYF.

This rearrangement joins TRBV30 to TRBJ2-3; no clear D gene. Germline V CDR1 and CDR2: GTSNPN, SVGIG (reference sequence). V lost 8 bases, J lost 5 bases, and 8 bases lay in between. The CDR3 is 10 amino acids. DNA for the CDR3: TGTGCCCATGGTAGAGATACGCAGTATTTT. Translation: CAHGRDTQYF.

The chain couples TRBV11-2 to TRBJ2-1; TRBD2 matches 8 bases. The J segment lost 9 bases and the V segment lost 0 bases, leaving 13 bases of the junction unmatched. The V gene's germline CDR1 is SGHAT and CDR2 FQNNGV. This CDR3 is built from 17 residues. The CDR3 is CASSLDRASGSRGEQFF. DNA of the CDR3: TGTGCCAGCAGCTTAGATCGCGCTAGCGGGTCCCGCGGTGAGCAGTTCTTC.

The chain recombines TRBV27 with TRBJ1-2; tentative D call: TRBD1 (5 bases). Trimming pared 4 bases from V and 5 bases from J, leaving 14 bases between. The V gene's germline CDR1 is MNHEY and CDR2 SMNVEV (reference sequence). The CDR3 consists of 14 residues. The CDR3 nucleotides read TGTGCCAGCAGTTACGCCGCAGGGATTTATGGCTACACCTTC. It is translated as CASSYAAGIYGYTF.

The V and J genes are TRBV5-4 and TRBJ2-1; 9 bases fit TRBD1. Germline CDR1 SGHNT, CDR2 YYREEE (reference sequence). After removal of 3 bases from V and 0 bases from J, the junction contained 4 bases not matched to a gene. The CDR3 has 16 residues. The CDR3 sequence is CASSWGQGSSYNEQFF. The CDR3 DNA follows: TGTGCCAGCAGCTGGGGACAGGGTAGCTCCTACAATGAGCAGTTCTTC.

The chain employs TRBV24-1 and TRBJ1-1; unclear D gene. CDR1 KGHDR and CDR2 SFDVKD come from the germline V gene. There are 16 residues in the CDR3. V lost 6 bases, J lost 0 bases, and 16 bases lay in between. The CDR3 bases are TGTGCCACCAGTACCAATCGGGTCAGCTTGAACACTGAAGCTTTCTTT. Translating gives CATSTNRVSLNTEAFF.

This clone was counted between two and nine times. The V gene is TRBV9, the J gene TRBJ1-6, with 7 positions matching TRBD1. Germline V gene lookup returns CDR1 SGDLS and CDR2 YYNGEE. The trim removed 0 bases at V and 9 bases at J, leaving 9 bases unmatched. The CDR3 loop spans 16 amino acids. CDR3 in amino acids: CASSVGDRAYGSPLHF. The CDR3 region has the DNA TGTGCCAGCAGCGTAGGCGACAGGGCTTATGGTTCACCCCTCCACTTT.

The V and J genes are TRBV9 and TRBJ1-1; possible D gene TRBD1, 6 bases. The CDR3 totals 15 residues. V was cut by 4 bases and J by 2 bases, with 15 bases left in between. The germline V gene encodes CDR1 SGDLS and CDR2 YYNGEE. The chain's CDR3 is CASSPSRGGNTEAFF. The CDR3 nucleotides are TGTGCCAGCAGCCCAAGTAGGGGGGGAAACACTGAAGCTTTCTTT.

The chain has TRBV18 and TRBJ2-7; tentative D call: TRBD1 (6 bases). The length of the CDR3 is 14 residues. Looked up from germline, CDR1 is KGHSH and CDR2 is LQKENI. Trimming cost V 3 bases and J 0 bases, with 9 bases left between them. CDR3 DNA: TGTGCCAGCTCACCCCGGACAGACTCCTACGAGCAGTACTTC. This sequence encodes CASSPRTDSYEQYF.

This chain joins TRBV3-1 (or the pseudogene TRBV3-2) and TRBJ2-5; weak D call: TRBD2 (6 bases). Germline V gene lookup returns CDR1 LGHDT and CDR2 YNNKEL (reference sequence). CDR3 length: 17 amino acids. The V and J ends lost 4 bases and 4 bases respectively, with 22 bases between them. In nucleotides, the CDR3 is TGTGCCAGCAGCCCTATACTTAGCGGACCGGGCGGAGAGACCCAGTACTTC. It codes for CASSPILSGPGGETQYF.

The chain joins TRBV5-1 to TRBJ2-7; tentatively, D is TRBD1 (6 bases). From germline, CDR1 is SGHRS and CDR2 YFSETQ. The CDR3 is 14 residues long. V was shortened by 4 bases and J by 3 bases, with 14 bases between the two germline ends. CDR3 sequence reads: CASSREGDDYEQYF. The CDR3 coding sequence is TGCGCCAGCAGCCGTGAGGGGGACGACTACGAGCAGTACTTC.

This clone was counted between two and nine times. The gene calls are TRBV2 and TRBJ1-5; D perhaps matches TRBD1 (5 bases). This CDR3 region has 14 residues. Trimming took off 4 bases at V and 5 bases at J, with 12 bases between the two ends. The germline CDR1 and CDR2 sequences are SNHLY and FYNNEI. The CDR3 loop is CASSVQVTDQPQHF. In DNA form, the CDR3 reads TGTGCCAGCAGTGTACAGGTCACTGATCAGCCCCAGCATTTT.

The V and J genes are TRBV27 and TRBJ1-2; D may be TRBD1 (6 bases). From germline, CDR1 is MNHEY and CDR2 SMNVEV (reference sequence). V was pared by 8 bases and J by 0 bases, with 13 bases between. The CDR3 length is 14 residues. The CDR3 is CASGLQGSNYGYTF. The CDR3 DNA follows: TGTGCCAGCGGTCTACAGGGATCTAACTATGGCTACACCTTC.

The CDR3 spells CASSQPYRGEQETQYF. The DNA for the CDR3 is TGTGCCAGCAGCCAACCGTACAGGGGAGAGCAAGAGACCCAGTACTTC. The V gene is TRBV3-1 (or the pseudogene TRBV3-2), the J gene TRBJ2-5; 7 bases map to TRBD1. CDR1 is LGHDT and CDR2 is YNNKEL in the germline V gene (reference sequence). The J segment lost 2 bases and the V segment lost 2 bases, leaving 8 bases of the junction unmatched. The CDR3 contains 16 residues.

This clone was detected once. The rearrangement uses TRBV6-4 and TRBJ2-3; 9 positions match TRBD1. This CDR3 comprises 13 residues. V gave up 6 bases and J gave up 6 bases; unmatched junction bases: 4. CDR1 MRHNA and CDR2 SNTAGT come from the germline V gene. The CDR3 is CASSIDRGDTQYF. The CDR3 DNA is TGTGCCAGCAGCATCGACAGGGGGGATACGCAGTATTTT.

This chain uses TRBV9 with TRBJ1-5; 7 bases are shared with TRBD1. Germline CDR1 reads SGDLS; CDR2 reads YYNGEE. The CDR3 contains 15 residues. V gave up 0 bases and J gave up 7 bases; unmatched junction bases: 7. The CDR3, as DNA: TGTGCCAGCAGCGTAGCGGCTCAGGGGGTGCAGCCCCAGCATTTT. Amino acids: CASSVAAQGVQPQHF. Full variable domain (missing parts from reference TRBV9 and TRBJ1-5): DSGVTQTPKHLITATGQRVTLRCSPRSGDLSVYWYQQSLDQGLQFLIQYYNGEERAKGNILERFSAQQFPDLHSELNLSSLELGDSALYFCASSVAAQGVQPQHFGDGTRLSIL.

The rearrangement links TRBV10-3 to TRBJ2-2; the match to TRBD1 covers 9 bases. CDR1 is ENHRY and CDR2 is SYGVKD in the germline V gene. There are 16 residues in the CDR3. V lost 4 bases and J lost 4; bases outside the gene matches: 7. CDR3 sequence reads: CAISVPGQGGTGELFF. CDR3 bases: TGTGCCATCAGTGTACCGGGACAGGGTGGCACCGGGGAGCTGTTTTTT.

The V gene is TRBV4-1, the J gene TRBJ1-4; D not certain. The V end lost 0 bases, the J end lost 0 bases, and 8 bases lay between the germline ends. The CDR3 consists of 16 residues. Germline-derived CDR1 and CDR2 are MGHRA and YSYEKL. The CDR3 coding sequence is TGCGCCAGCAGCCAAGATATAGCAGCAACTAATGAAAAACTGTTTTTT. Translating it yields CASSQDIAATNEKLFF.

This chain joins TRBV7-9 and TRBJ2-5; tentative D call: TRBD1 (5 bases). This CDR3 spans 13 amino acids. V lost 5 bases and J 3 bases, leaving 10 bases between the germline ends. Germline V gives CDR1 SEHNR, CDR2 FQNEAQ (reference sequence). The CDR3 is CASSRQLKETQYF. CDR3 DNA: TGTGCCAGCAGCCGACAGCTTAAAGAGACCCAGTACTTC.

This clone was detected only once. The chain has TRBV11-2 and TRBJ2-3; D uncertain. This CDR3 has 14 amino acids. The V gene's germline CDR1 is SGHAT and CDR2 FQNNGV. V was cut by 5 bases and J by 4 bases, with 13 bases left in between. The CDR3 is CASSPSYSPDTQYF. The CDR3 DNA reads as TGTGCCAGCAGCCCGTCATATAGCCCAGATACGCAGTATTTT.